Listed below are T cell receptor beta chains from one sample, sequenced in a study of blood T cell repertoires in COVID-19. The table came from immunoSEQ multiplex PCR; TCRdb's copy has only in-frame clones and leaves some out. Of 200,000 or so clones in the sample, more than 75% were seen once. Material for sequencing was PBMCs or T cells enriched from blood (not recorded which). The receptors come from a man aged 25-45 years in a cohort exposed to, infected with or recovered from COVID-19 (not recorded which). Both conserved end residues are part of each CDR3. The D gene is left open where the match is weak. A clone size is listed for some rows: how often the clone was seen (once, few, many), or a class if it is expanded.

clone_size j_call d_call v_call cdr3_aa cdr3_nt
NA TRBJ2-7 NA TRBV6-5 CASSPRLVISYEQYF TGTGCCAGCAGCCCCAGACTAGTAATCTCGTACGAGCAGTACTTC
NA TRBJ2-7 NA TRBV15 CATSRDWRVEFHEQYF TGTGCCACCAGCAGAGATTGGCGGGTTGAATTCCACGAGCAGTACTTC
NA TRBJ2-1 NA TRBV3-1/TRBV3-2 CASSQGLAPYNEQFF TGTGCCAGCAGCCAAGGGCTAGCCCCCTACAATGAGCAGTTCTTC
few TRBJ1-1 TRBD1 TRBV2 CASSGTGLPWGEAFF TGTGCCAGCAGTGGGACAGGGCTGCCGTGGGGTGAAGCTTTCTTT
NA TRBJ2-1 TRBD1 TRBV7-3 CASSRDRVEEQFF TGTGCCAGCAGCCGCGACAGGGTGGAAGAGCAGTTCTTC
once TRBJ1-2 NA TRBV11-2 CASSLDRGGSGYTF TGTGCCAGCAGCTTAGATCGGGGGGGTTCTGGCTACACCTTC
once TRBJ2-1 NA TRBV19 CASSISRVTVDEQFF TGTGCCAGTAGCATTAGCCGAGTTACGGTCGATGAGCAGTTCTTC
NA TRBJ2-5 TRBD2 TRBV4-2 CASSQDAAGGQETQYF TGTGCCAGCAGCCAAGACGCTGCGGGAGGCCAAGAGACCCAGTACTTC
NA TRBJ1-1 NA TRBV19 CASSIGTSLEAFF TGTGCCAGTAGTATCGGGACAAGTCTGGAAGCTTTCTTT
NA TRBJ2-2 NA TRBV7-9 CAIRRDGSNTGELFF TGTGCCATAAGGAGGGACGGCTCGAACACCGGGGAGCTGTTTTTT
NA TRBJ2-3 TRBD1 TRBV7-3 CASSSRTGGSTDTQYF TGTGCCAGCAGCTCTCGGACAGGGGGTAGCACAGATACGCAGTATTTT
NA TRBJ1-5 NA TRBV10-1 CASSEGVSRPQHF TGCGCCAGCAGTGAAGGGGTCTCACGGCCCCAGCATTTT
NA TRBJ2-5 NA TRBV14 CASSQEWQTQETQYF TGTGCCAGCAGCCAAGAATGGCAAACGCAAGAGACCCAGTACTTC